The rows below give T cell receptor beta chains drawn from one sample of a study of blood T cell repertoires in COVID-19. Measured with immunoSEQ multiplex PCR; TCRdb has only the in-frame clones, and not every one. The sample includes about 38,000 clones, roughly 94% of them seen just once. The source material was peripheral blood. These receptors all come from a human donor with active COVID-19. The donor label of this sample is uncertain. The CDR3 runs from the conserved cysteine through the conserved F or W.

v_call	j_call	cdr3_aa
TRBV20-1	TRBJ1-1	CSASGAGGNTEAFF
TRBV9	TRBJ1-2	CASPQAGNYGYTF
TRBV24-1	TRBJ2-2	CATSVGIGVTNTGELFF
TRBV5-1	TRBJ1-4	CASSLVGSTNEKLFF
TRBV2	TRBJ2-1	CASSEKRRAFF
TRBV5-6	TRBJ1-1	CASSPESALNTEAFF
TRBV4-1	TRBJ1-5	CASSQADSRNQPQHF
TRBV27	TRBJ2-2	CASRGRQGTVTGELFF
TRBV7-9	TRBJ1-1	CASSLGQEAFF
TRBV10-3	TRBJ1-1	CAVSDRVVAEAFF
TRBV10-3	TRBJ2-2	CAISDVGGAGELFF
TRBV3-1/TRBV3-2	TRBJ1-5	CASSQDSLRGVQPQHF
TRBV6-5	TRBJ2-7	CASRAGDGEQYF
TRBV4-1	TRBJ2-7	CASSSPGSYEQYF
TRBV18	TRBJ2-5	CASSRTGVQETQYF
TRBV7-8	TRBJ2-1	CASSHQTDHNEQFF
TRBV19	TRBJ2-7	CASSIVQGRNEQYF
TRBV10-3	TRBJ2-3	CAMRAGGTTDTQYF
TRBV18	TRBJ2-2	CASSPVFAGGARTGELFF
TRBV7-8	TRBJ1-5	CASSFAQTQGGSHQPQHF
TRBV7-9	TRBJ1-4	CASSTIQKSNEKLFF
TRBV19	TRBJ2-2	CASSLGQGYTGELFF
TRBV28	TRBJ2-5	CASSLDRAPGETQYF
TRBV4-3	TRBJ2-5	CASSQVWGGGEETQYF
TRBV5-6	TRBJ2-7	CASSSNSYEQYF
TRBV11-2	TRBJ1-1	CASSHPGQGVNTEAFF
TRBV9	TRBJ1-3	CASSVATGYNQNTIYF
TRBV6-2/TRBV6-3	TRBJ1-5	CASSYAQGIGQPQHF
TRBV4-3	TRBJ2-1	CASSQLSSGSEQFF
TRBV7-9	TRBJ2-1	CASSLERDGTNEQFF
TRBV6-8	TRBJ2-7	CASSQDPGQPTYEQYF
TRBV19	TRBJ1-6	CASDERGVSPLHF
TRBV5-1	TRBJ2-7	CASSFDKTYEQYF
TRBV18	TRBJ1-1	CASSAAENTEAFF
TRBV3-1/TRBV3-2	TRBJ2-3	CASSPRSGGADTQYF
TRBV15	TRBJ1-3	CATSRDGTRTSGNTIYF
TRBV28	TRBJ1-5	CASSLGTGQNQPQHF
TRBV10-3	TRBJ2-5	CAISERPSGRAETQYF
TRBV6-5	TRBJ2-5	CASSGLAPWETQYF
TRBV19	TRBJ2-1	CASTLAGEDNEQFF